This T cell receptor (beta chain) emerged from a study of blood T cell repertoires in COVID-19. The CDR3 is 14 residues long. The germline V gene encodes CDR1 SGHTA and CDR2 FQGNSA. V lost 3 bases, J lost 6 bases, and 7 bases stayed unmatched. The data were produced by immunoSEQ multiplex PCR, yet TCRdb's version contains in-frame clones alone and is incomplete. The sample comprises roughly 89,000 clones, about 80% of which are singletons, and 10% to 13% rests with the top ten. The clonotype originates from a woman in her 70s with acute or convalescent COVID-19. Sequences were obtained from peripheral blood. The chain recombines TRBV7-2 with TRBJ1-1; 7 bases fit TRBD1. DNA for the CDR3: TGTGCCAGCAGCTTCTCCAGGGGGTGGGCTGAAGCTTTCTTT. This translates into CASSFSRGWAEAFF.